The 12 T cell receptor beta chains reported below all come from one sample, sequenced in a study of blood T cell repertoires in COVID-19. Libraries were prepared by immunoSEQ multiplex PCR; TCRdb keeps only in-frame clonotypes and omits some of them. The sample consists of 130,000 or so clones, about 88% of them appearing once. Source material: peripheral blood. These TCRs come from an elderly woman with acute or convalescent COVID-19.

The CDR3 DNA reads TGTGCCAGCAGCCAGGGGGCGCGGACTGAAGCTTTCTTT. This codes for CASSQGARTEAFF. The chain combines TRBV3-1 (or the pseudogene TRBV3-2) with TRBJ1-1; D may be TRBD1 (6 bases). The CDR3 contains 13 residues. Germline CDR1 is LGHDT and CDR2 is YNNKEL (reference sequence). V gave up 3 bases and J gave up 5 bases, with 10 bases separating them.

The chain joins TRBV30 to TRBJ1-2; 9 positions agree with TRBD1. J was trimmed by 3 bases and V by 3 bases; bases with no gene match: 11. Germline CDR1 GTSNPN, CDR2 SVGIG (reference sequence). The CDR3 sequence is 16 residues long. This chain's CDR3 is CAWRSGQGRVHYGYTF. DNA of the CDR3: TGTGCCTGGAGATCGGGACAGGGTAGGGTCCACTATGGCTACACCTTC. The complete variable domain, with remaining parts taken from reference TRBV30 and TRBJ1-2, reads SQTIHQWPATLVQPVGSPLSLECTVEGTSNPNLYWYRQAAGRGLQLLFYSVGIGQISSEVPQNLSASRPQDRQFILSSKKLLLSDSGFYLCAWRSGQGRVHYGYTFGSGTRLTVV.

The chain uses TRBV6-1 and TRBJ1-4, with TRBD1 as a possible D gene (6 bases). This CDR3 has 16 residues. Trimming took 0 bases from V and 7 from J, leaving 15 bases between them. CDR1 MNHNS and CDR2 SASEGT come from the germline V gene. The CDR3 bases are TGTGCCAGCAGTGAAGCACGCAGGGGATGGAGTGAAAAACTGTTTTTT. Residues: CASSEARRGWSEKLFF.

This clone was counted once. The gene calls are TRBV4-1 and TRBJ1-2; weak D call: TRBD1 (6 bases). The germline CDR1 and CDR2 sequences are MGHRA and YSYEKL. Trimming left V 3 bases short and J 2 bases short, with 13 bases between. The CDR3 loop spans 15 amino acids. The CDR3 DNA reads as TGCGCCAGCAGCCACAGACAGGCCGTCAACTATGGCTACACCTTC. This translates into CASSHRQAVNYGYTF.

This sequence joins TRBV6-5 and TRBJ1-2; 9 bases line up with TRBD1. The CDR3 is made up of 15 amino acids. The V and J ends lost 2 bases and 4 bases, in that order; junction bases with no gene match: 5. Germline V gives CDR1 MNHEY, CDR2 SVGAGI. This CDR3 is CASSYRTGDGYGYTF. Written as DNA, the CDR3 is TGTGCCAGCAGTTACCGGACAGGGGATGGCTATGGCTACACCTTC.

The V and J genes are TRBV18 and TRBJ2-1; 8 bases agree with TRBD2. Germline V lookup: CDR1 KGHSH, CDR2 LQKENI. The CDR3 consists of 15 residues. The V gene end was trimmed by 2 bases and the J gene end by 4 bases; junction bases not matched to a gene: 4. As DNA, the CDR3 is TGTGCCAGCTCACCATTTACTAGCGGATACAATGAGCAGTTCTTC. Translation: CASSPFTSGYNEQFF.

This clone was seen a single time. V and J are TRBV18 and TRBJ2-3; D not certain. CDR3 length: 15 residues. With 5 bases removed from V and 3 bases from J, the gap between germline ends came to 15 bases. The germline V gene has CDR1 KGHSH and CDR2 LQKENI. The CDR3 loop is CASSTLLGLTDTQYF. Here the CDR3 DNA reads TGTGCCAGCTCAACCCTGCTCGGTTTAACAGATACGCAGTATTTT.

The genes are TRBV11-2 and TRBJ1-6; 9 bases are a match to TRBD1. This CDR3 comprises 16 residues. Looked up from germline, CDR1 is SGHAT and CDR2 is FQNNGV. V gave up 5 bases and J gave up 2 bases; unmatched junction bases: 4. The CDR3 protein is CASSKQGAAYNSPLHF. The CDR3 DNA is TGTGCCAGCAGCAAACAGGGGGCCGCCTATAATTCACCCCTCCACTTT. Variable domain in full (rest from reference TRBV11-2 and TRBJ1-6): EAGVAQSPRYKIIEKRQSVAFWCNPISGHATLYWYQQILGQGPKLLIQFQNNGVVDDSQLPKDRFSAERLKGVDSTLKIQPAKLEDSAVYLCASSKQGAAYNSPLHFGNGTRLTVT.

The rearrangement links TRBV9 to TRBJ2-1, with D perhaps TRBD2 (5 bases). Trimming left V 0 bases short and J 4 bases short, with 11 bases between. CDR3 size: 15 residues. CDR1 and CDR2 from the germline V gene are SGDLS and YYNGEE. CDR3: CASSVGAAEYNEQFF. The CDR3 DNA follows: TGTGCCAGCAGCGTAGGCGCAGCGGAATACAATGAGCAGTTCTTC. The whole variable domain, filled in from reference TRBV9 and TRBJ2-1, reads DSGVTQTPKHLITATGQRVTLRCSPRSGDLSVYWYQQSLDQGLQFLIQYYNGEERAKGNILERFSAQQFPDLHSELNLSSLELGDSALYFCASSVGAAEYNEQFFGPGTRLTVL.

The chain carries TRBV18 and TRBJ1-2; TRBD1 matches at 7 bases. J gave up 3 bases and V 3 bases, and 13 bases lay outside the gene matches. CDR1 KGHSH and CDR2 LQKENI come from the germline V gene. The CDR3 spans 17 residues. CDR3 residues: CASSPRDSSRLHYGYTF. The CDR3 coding sequence is TGTGCCAGCTCACCCCGGGACAGCTCCCGACTTCACTATGGCTACACCTTC.

This sequence joins TRBV5-1 and TRBJ1-6, with D uncertain. Germline-derived CDR1 and CDR2 are SGHRS and YFSETQ. The CDR3 loop spans 15 amino acids. Trimming took 0 bases from V and 9 from J, leaving 13 bases between them. The CDR3, as DNA: TGCGCCAGCAGCTTGGCATGGCCCCCACCTTCACCCCTCCACTTT. It translates to CASSLAWPPPSPLHF.

This clone was observed once. The J gene is TRBJ1-2, the V gene TRBV12-3 or TRBV12-4; D gene ambiguous. V shed 6 bases and J shed 5 bases, with 13 bases lying between them. The CDR3 contains 13 residues. CDR3 DNA sequence: TGTGCCAGCAGGTTGGGTCCGGGATATGGCTACACCTTC. Its translation: CASRLGPGYGYTF.